Shown below are 9 T cell receptor beta chains from a single sample sequenced in a study of T cell responses to AZD1222 COVID-19 vaccine. Some clones are missing from TCRdb's copy, which holds only in-frame ones; the method was immunoSEQ multiplex PCR. The data show about 56,000 clones, 88% seen once. Sample: peripheral blood, taken on day 0 of AZD1222 vaccination. The receptor source for this set is an adult in good health.

The chain uses TRBV4-2 and TRBJ2-1; D is perhaps TRBD2 (5 bases). The CDR3 runs 17 residues. The V end lost 0 bases, the J end lost 0 bases, and 12 bases lay between the germline ends. CDR1 and CDR2 from the germline V gene are LGHNA and YNFKEQ. CDR3 residues: CASSQDARGSSYNEQFF. In nucleotides, the CDR3 is TGTGCCAGCAGCCAAGATGCCCGTGGGAGCTCCTACAATGAGCAGTTCTTC.

This CDR3 is CASSLGTANTEAFF. CDR3 DNA: TGTGCCAGCAGCTTGGGGACGGCGAACACTGAAGCTTTCTTT. The chain carries TRBV11-2 and TRBJ1-1; TRBD1 might be the D (5 bases). V lost 3 bases and J lost 1, with 9 bases in between. The CDR3 extends over 14 amino acids. The germline gives CDR1 SGHAT, CDR2 FQNNGV. The whole variable domain, remainder taken from reference TRBV11-2 and TRBJ1-1, is EAGVAQSPRYKIIEKRQSVAFWCNPISGHATLYWYQQILGQGPKLLIQFQNNGVVDDSQLPKDRFSAERLKGVDSTLKIQPAKLEDSAVYLCASSLGTANTEAFFGQGTRLTVV.

This sequence joins TRBV10-1 and TRBJ1-3, with D possibly TRBD1 on 5 matching bases. V lost 2 bases, J lost 0 bases, and 8 bases lay in between. The CDR3 runs to 15 residues. CDR1 and CDR2 (germline): WNHNN, SYGVQD (reference sequence). The CDR3 spells CASSETGTSGNTIYF. The CDR3 DNA follows: TGCGCCAGCAGTGAGACCGGGACCTCTGGAAACACCATATATTTT.

The gene calls are TRBV19 and TRBJ2-5; the D gene is possibly TRBD2 (5 bases). The germline CDR1 and CDR2 sequences are LNHDA and SQIVND (reference sequence). Trimming took 3 bases from V and 5 from J, leaving 19 bases between them. The CDR3 runs 16 residues. The CDR3 bases are TGTGCCAGTAGTATTCCGGGATCGAGTTCCGGTGAGACCCAGTACTTC. It encodes CASSIPGSSSGETQYF.

The chain carries TRBV6-5 and TRBJ1-2, with a tentative D call TRBD1 (6 bases). In germline, CDR1 is MNHEY, CDR2 SVGAGI. This CDR3 has 14 residues. Trimming removed 0 bases from V and 7 bases from J, with 12 bases in between. DNA for the CDR3: TGTGCCAGCAGTTACTCCACCGGGGGCGGTGGCTACACCTTC. Its protein is CASSYSTGGGGYTF.

The chain carries TRBV7-2 and TRBJ2-5; TRBD2 agrees at 7 bases. From germline, CDR1 is SGHTA and CDR2 FQGNSA. The CDR3 loop spans 15 amino acids. The V and J ends lost 3 bases and 2 bases, in that order; junction bases with no gene match: 6. CDR3 loop: CASSFGPGLQETQYF. In DNA form, the CDR3 reads TGTGCCAGCAGCTTTGGACCGGGACTACAAGAGACCCAGTACTTC.

The chain carries TRBV28 and TRBJ1-1; D is unresolved. V was shortened by 6 bases and J by 0 bases, with 11 bases between the two germline ends. CDR1 MDHEN and CDR2 SYDVKM come from the germline V gene. This CDR3 region has 14 residues. In DNA, the CDR3 is TGTGCCAGCAGCCCCCCAGTGATGAACACTGAAGCTTTCTTT. Its protein product is CASSPPVMNTEAFF.

The chain has TRBV12-3 or TRBV12-4 and TRBJ2-5; D is perhaps TRBD1 (5 bases). CDR3 length: 13 amino acids. The V end lost 7 bases, the J end lost 2 bases, and 11 bases lay between the germline ends. CDR3 DNA: TGTGCCAGCACTCCGAGACAGCAAGAGACCCAGTACTTC. This encodes CASTPRQQETQYF.

This clone is a singleton in its sample. The genes are TRBV4-3 and TRBJ2-1; D is ambiguous. CDR1 and CDR2 from the germline V gene are LGHNA and YSLEER. The CDR3 loop spans 14 amino acids. V lost 1 base, J lost 5 bases, and 9 bases lay in between. The CDR3 loop is CASSQGRLDNEQFF. CDR3 bases: TGCGCCAGCAGCCAAGGTCGGCTAGACAATGAGCAGTTCTTC.